This T cell receptor (beta chain) is from a study of blood T cells in healthy people across ages. Findings and limits, study-wide: Naive T cell percentage strongly correlated with TCR beta diversity. Long-lived donors exceeded aged donors in naive CD4+ cells and diversity.

Individuals who donated were healthy Caucasians from Russia aged roughly 6 to 100. The germline V gene encodes CDR1 SNHLY and CDR2 FYNNEI. V lost 4 bases and J lost 0, with 9 bases in between. This CDR3 is built from 14 residues. This clonotype occurred a few times. Its specificity is unknown. Together with a sample-barcoded 5' primer, a J-beta primer mix was included in a second PCR lasting roughly 7 to 11 cycles. TCRdb ran MiXCR on the 5' RACE reads and lists one entry per CDR3 protein. The sample yields 1.4 million or so distinct CDR3 sequences, 35% to 45% seen once. Sequencing was done on a sample of blood. This chain joins TRBV2 and TRBJ2-5; no firm D call. The TCR originated in a woman between 18 and 29 years old in good health. The CDR3 bases are TGTGCCAGCAGTGGACAACTGTACCAAGAGACCCAGTACTTC. It specifies CASSGQLYQETQYF.